The 13 T cell receptor beta chains listed next were all sequenced from one sample in a study of blood T cell repertoires in COVID-19. Using immunoSEQ multiplex PCR, the repertoire was profiled, and TCRdb retains in-frame clones only, with some absent. The data show 100,000 to 150,000 clones, about four fifths seen once. The sequenced sample was peripheral blood. The source is a human donor in a cohort sampled during active COVID-19.

The chain recombines TRBV29-1 with TRBJ2-5; D may be TRBD2 (5 bases). Trimming removed 5 bases from V and 9 bases from J, with 16 bases in between. The CDR3 covers 12 residues. Germline CDR1 is SQVTM and CDR2 is ANQGSEA. The CDR3 spells CSVRLEAQSQYF. CDR3 DNA sequence: TGCAGCGTTAGACTGGAGGCCCAGTCCCAGTACTTC.

The chain employs TRBV10-2 and TRBJ2-3, with TRBD2 identical over 9 bases. The V and J ends lost 7 bases and 3 bases, in that order; junction bases with no gene match: 8. The CDR3 has 15 amino acids. The germline V gene encodes CDR1 WSHSY and CDR2 SAAADI. CDR3 in amino acids: CASIVSGGLTDTQYF. The CDR3 DNA is TGCGCCAGCATTGTAAGCGGGGGGTTGACAGATACGCAGTATTTT.

The rearrangement links TRBV7-9 to TRBJ1-6; D unresolved. This CDR3 has 14 residues. Trimming left V 4 bases short and J 6 bases short, with 10 bases between. CDR1 and CDR2 from the germline V gene are SEHNR and FQNEAQ (reference sequence). The CDR3 loop is CASSSGGLNSPLHF. CDR3 nucleotides: TGTGCCAGCAGCTCCGGCGGCCTTAATTCACCCCTCCACTTT.

The V gene is TRBV27, the J gene TRBJ2-5; the match to TRBD2 covers 14 bases. Germline V gives CDR1 MNHEY, CDR2 SMNVEV (reference sequence). The CDR3 contains 16 residues. Trimming at V came to 5 bases and at J to 9 bases, leaving 11 bases not matched to a gene. The CDR3, as DNA: TGTGCCAGCAGTCTCACCGGGACTAGCGGGGGCTTGGCCCAGTACTTC. Amino acids: CASSLTGTSGGLAQYF.

The chain combines TRBV5-1 with TRBJ2-3, with a possible D match to TRBD2 (6 bases). The CDR3 covers 16 residues. Germline values: CDR1 SGHRS, CDR2 YFSETQ. The ends were cut back, 0 bases at V and 8 bases at J, with 19 bases in the middle. In nucleotides, the CDR3 is TGCGCCAGCAGCTTGGCCGGAGGGCTAGACGGGGTTACGCAGTATTTT. Encoded protein: CASSLAGGLDGVTQYF.

CDR3 residues: CASSLGETGYGYTF. CDR3 nucleotide sequence: TGTGCCAGCAGCTTGGGAGAAACCGGGTATGGCTACACCTTC. This chain uses TRBV5-4 with TRBJ1-2, with D hard to call. The CDR3 spans 14 residues. The V end lost 0 bases, the J end lost 5 bases, and 11 bases lay between the germline ends. The germline CDR1 and CDR2 sequences are SGHNT and YYREEE (reference sequence).

The rearrangement joins TRBV4-3 to TRBJ2-7; 8 positions match TRBD2. This CDR3 region has 14 residues. Per the germline V gene, CDR1 is LGHNA and CDR2 is YSLEER. Losses at the gene ends were 5 bases for V and 6 bases for J; bases not matched to a gene: 9. The CDR3 DNA reads as TGCGCCAGCAGCGACCCGGGAGGGGGGGGCGAGCAGTACTTC. Translation: CASSDPGGGGEQYF.

This rearrangement joins TRBV15 to TRBJ1-2, with D hard to call. V lost 0 bases and J 1 base, leaving 12 bases between the germline ends. The CDR3 contains 16 residues. Per the germline V gene, CDR1 is LNHNV and CDR2 is YYDKDF (reference sequence). The CDR3 region has the DNA TGTGCCACCAGCAGAGATCGTGACTCCCTTAACTATGGCTACACCTTC. It encodes CATSRDRDSLNYGYTF.

The V gene is TRBV5-4, the J gene TRBJ1-1, with D possibly matching TRBD1 (6 bases). CDR3 length: 14 amino acids. The V end lost 2 bases, the J end lost 1 base, and 9 bases lay between the germline ends. Germline assignment: CDR1 SGHNT and CDR2 YYREEE (reference sequence). The CDR3 is CASSFDRRNTEAFF. The CDR3 bases are TGTGCCAGCAGCTTTGACAGGAGGAACACTGAAGCTTTCTTT.

To note about this clone: Additional DNA sequences in this sample encode the identical CDR3. The V call is TRBV7-8, the J call TRBJ2-2; 8 bases align to TRBD1. The CDR3 runs to 16 residues. The V segment lost 3 bases and the J segment 4 bases; nucleotides outside the gene matches: 7. From germline, CDR1 is SGHVS and CDR2 FQNEAQ. This chain's CDR3 is CASSLTGQGFTGELFF. The CDR3 DNA reads as TGTGCCAGCAGCTTGACTGGACAGGGTTTCACCGGGGAGCTGTTTTTT. The variable domain in full, with the rest retrieved from reference TRBV7-8 and TRBJ2-2, is GAGVSQSPRYKVAKRGQDVALRCDPISGHVSLFWYQQALGQGPEFLTYFQNEAQLDKSGLPSDRFFAERPEGSVSTLKIQRTQQEDSAVYLCASSLTGQGFTGELFFGEGSRLTVL.

The chain links TRBV9 to TRBJ2-5, with 10 bases lining up with TRBD2. J gave up 1 base and V 1 base, and 1 base lay outside the gene matches. CDR3 size: 15 residues. Germline lookup yields CDR1 SGDLS and CDR2 YYNGEE. The CDR3 here is CASSVRTSGQETQYF. The CDR3 DNA follows: TGTGCCAGCAGCGTAAGGACTAGCGGCCAAGAGACCCAGTACTTC.

This chain connects TRBV10-2 to TRBJ2-7; 12 nucleotides line up with TRBD2. CDR3 length: 15 residues. Germline CDR1 and CDR2: WSHSY and SAAADI. With 4 bases clipped from V and 2 bases from J, the junction kept 3 bases outside the gene matches. The CDR3 DNA sequence: TGCGCCAGCAGTGGGACTAGCGGGGCCCCCTACGAGCAGTACTTC. Translating gives CASSGTSGAPYEQYF.

The chain recombines TRBV11-2 with TRBJ2-3; tentatively, D is TRBD1 (5 bases). This CDR3 region has 14 residues. With 0 bases removed from V and 3 bases from J, the gap between germline ends came to 7 bases. From germline, CDR1 is SGHAT and CDR2 FQNNGV. The CDR3 DNA sequence: TGTGCCAGCAGCTTAGACCCAGGGACAGATACGCAGTATTTT. Protein: CASSLDPGTDTQYF.